The 14 T cell receptor beta chains below all came from one sample that was sequenced in a study of identifying expanded T cells in peripheral blood. Clones were sequenced by immunoSEQ multiplex PCR, and TCRdb holds only the in-frame ones, with some missing. The sample yields 55,000 to 60,000 clones, approximately 90% seen once. Sequences were obtained from blood. The receptors originated from a person aged 18 to 75 in good health.

This clone was detected only once. The chain carries TRBV6-6 and TRBJ1-1; a weak D match, TRBD1 (5 bases). Germline CDR1 reads MNHNY; CDR2 reads SVGAGI (reference sequence). The CDR3 spans 12 residues. Trimming removed 8 bases at V and 5 bases at J, with 12 bases between. The CDR3 bases are TGTGCCAGCGCGGGGCAGGGTACTGAAGCTTTCTTT. It encodes CASAGQGTEAFF.

The sample holds one count of this clone. This sequence joins TRBV5-1 and TRBJ2-3; D is perhaps TRBD2 (6 bases). The germline V and J ends were trimmed by 4 bases and 2 bases, with 11 bases remaining between them. CDR3 size: 14 residues. Germline assignment: CDR1 SGHRS and CDR2 YFSETQ. Here the CDR3 reads CASSRDSYTDTQYF. The CDR3 DNA follows: TGCGCCAGCAGCAGGGACTCTTACACAGATACGCAGTATTTT.

The rearrangement uses TRBV9 and TRBJ2-7, with 12 positions matching TRBD2. The V gene's germline CDR1 is SGDLS and CDR2 YYNGEE. V lost 3 bases and J lost 3; bases outside the gene matches: 1. This CDR3 has 14 amino acids. CDR3 DNA: TGTGCCAGCAGCGCGGGACTAGCGGGCTACGAGCAGTACTTC. Protein sequence: CASSAGLAGYEQYF.

The table lists this clone with a few counts. The V and J genes are TRBV5-6 and TRBJ1-2; 8 bases fit TRBD1. With 1 base clipped from V and 4 bases from J, the junction kept 6 bases outside the gene matches. CDR1 SGHDT and CDR2 YYEEEE come from the germline V gene. The CDR3 extends over 15 amino acids. The CDR3 loop reads CASSLRAGGGYGYTF. CDR3 sequence (DNA): TGTGCCAGCAGCTTGAGGGCAGGGGGCGGCTATGGCTACACCTTC.

The chain employs TRBV11-2 and TRBJ1-1, with 8 bases that match TRBD1. The junction had 9 bases not matched to a gene; V was cut back by 5 bases and J by 7 bases. The CDR3 loop spans 14 amino acids. Germline CDR1 is SGHAT and CDR2 is FQNNGV. Here the CDR3 DNA reads TGTGCCAGCAGCCAGACCGGGACAGGTGGTGAAGCTTTCTTT. Residues: CASSQTGTGGEAFF.

V is TRBV4-3 and J is TRBJ2-3; 12 nucleotides align to TRBD2. The length of the CDR3 is 17 residues. Germline V lookup: CDR1 LGHNA, CDR2 YSLEER. V lost 1 base and J lost 4; bases outside the gene matches: 6. The CDR3 sequence: CASSQGLAGEGADTQYF. The CDR3 DNA follows: TGCGCCAGCAGCCAAGGACTAGCGGGAGAGGGGGCAGATACGCAGTATTTT.

The V and J genes are TRBV23-1 and TRBJ1-2, with D possibly TRBD1 on 6 matching bases. TRBV23-1 is labeled an ORF, and its function is uncertain. The CDR3 loop spans 13 amino acids. Between the trimmed V and J ends, which lost 6 bases and 8 bases, there was a span of 16 bases. The CDR3 region is CASRTRDTGGYTF. The CDR3 DNA is TGCGCCAGCAGAACCCGGGACACCGGGGGCTACACCTTC.

The rearrangement links TRBV6-4 to TRBJ2-2, with 8 bases that match TRBD2. Germline loops: CDR1 MRHNA, CDR2 SNTAGT. This CDR3 is built from 15 residues. V lost 3 bases, J lost 4 bases, and 4 bases stayed unmatched. In DNA, the CDR3 is TGTGCCAGCAGTGAGGGGAGCGGGAGCACCGGGGAGCTGTTTTTT. It translates to CASSEGSGSTGELFF.

V gene TRBV7-2 combines with J gene TRBJ2-5, with 10 bases matching TRBD2. V lost 4 bases, J lost 7 bases, and 9 bases stayed unmatched. Germline CDR1 reads SGHTA; CDR2 reads FQGNSA. The CDR3 extends over 15 amino acids. CDR3 in amino acids: CASSYTGTSDATQYF. The CDR3 DNA follows: TGTGCCAGCAGCTACACCGGGACTAGCGATGCGACCCAGTACTTC.

The V and J genes are TRBV2 and TRBJ2-1, with D uncertain. Deletions cut 4 bases from V and 7 bases from J, with 8 bases between. The germline V gene encodes CDR1 SNHLY and CDR2 FYNNEI. CDR3 length: 12 amino acids. CDR3 residues: CASSARENEQFF. CDR3 DNA: TGTGCCAGCAGTGCCAGAGAAAATGAGCAGTTCTTC.

J is TRBJ2-2 and V is TRBV19; no reliable D call. Looked up from germline, CDR1 is LNHDA and CDR2 is SQIVND (reference sequence). The CDR3 is 14 amino acids. Trimming took 7 bases from V and 6 from J, leaving 15 bases between them. The CDR3 DNA follows: TGTGCCAGTACCCTCATTTTCCCTCCCGGGGAGCTGTTTTTT. This encodes CASTLIFPPGELFF.

J is TRBJ2-3 and V is TRBV4-2, with 11 bases lining up with TRBD2. The CDR3 sequence is 16 residues long. After removal of 0 bases from V and 1 base from J, the junction contained 0 bases not matched to a gene. The germline gives CDR1 LGHNA, CDR2 YNFKEQ. The CDR3 spells CASSQELAGGTDTQYF. CDR3 nucleotide sequence: TGTGCCAGCAGCCAAGAACTAGCGGGAGGCACAGATACGCAGTATTTT.

This chain uses TRBV9 with TRBJ1-1; D remains unclear. Germline CDR1 is SGDLS and CDR2 is YYNGEE. V lost 0 bases to trimming and J lost 4 bases, with 16 bases between them. The CDR3 has 16 residues. In nucleotides, the CDR3 is TGTGCCAGCAGCGTAGTAGTGAGGACCCGGGGCACTGAAGCTTTCTTT. Amino acids: CASSVVVRTRGTEAFF. Supplemented by reference TRBV9 and TRBJ1-1, the full variable domain reads DSGVTQTPKHLITATGQRVTLRCSPRSGDLSVYWYQQSLDQGLQFLIQYYNGEERAKGNILERFSAQQFPDLHSELNLSSLELGDSALYFCASSVVVRTRGTEAFFGQGTRLTVV.

The CDR3 coding sequence is TGTGCCAGCAGCACCCGGGGCCACGTTTCGAGAGACGAGCAGTACTTC. Translation: CASSTRGHVSRDEQYF. V gene TRBV9 combines with J gene TRBJ2-7; D could derive from TRBD1 or TRBD2 (5 bases each). Germline V gene data show CDR1 as SGDLS and CDR2 as YYNGEE. The CDR3 is 16 residues long. The V end lost 4 bases, the J end lost 5 bases, and 22 bases lay between the germline ends.